This T cell receptor beta chain originates from a study of T cell repertoires in cytomegalovirus infection (dated by TCRdb to between 2018 and 2021). Background on the whole study: Peptide stimulations targeted recently identified HLA-C-restricted CMV epitopes, whose presentation resists viral immunomodulation, together with well-studied HLA-B-restricted epitopes. The HLA type of each donor mattered for the analysis, because public TCR beta signatures pointed to carriage of CMV infection along with the matching HLA type.

As encoded in the germline V gene (reference sequence), CDR1 is MNHEY while CDR2 is SMNVEV. Including cysteine and phenylalanine, the CDR3 has 16 amino acids. CDR3 DNA is the only sequence kept; it has 48 bases, read in frame from the first base. V is pared back by 5 bases and J by 2 bases, with 13 bases lying between the germline termini. Paper-wide results and their limitations: Carriers of CMV infection plus the relevant HLA type were discriminated by the cumulative frequency of public TCR beta family members in the study cohort and in an independent roughly 370-donor cohort. The ex vivo response was dominated by HLA-C-restricted CMV-specific TCR beta clonotypes, and the single most frequent clonotype in two of eight donors was supplied by these HLA-C-restricted clonotypes.

In the paper's terms, the treatment or condition label means: in vitro stimulation with specific CMV peptide epitopes to enrich CMV-specific T cells. TCRdb names Illumina HiSeq 1500 as the instrument used. Starting from the raw public reads, TCRdb applied fastp trimming at Q25, assembled clones with MiXCR and retained in-frame beta chains. Records with the same CDR3 protein are collapsed into one entry carrying the most frequent genes and DNA. Here the sample has about a million distinct CDR3 sequences; 31% occur a single time. The ten top clones hold 13% of the sample. Regarding this clonotype: The antigen it recognizes is unknown. Base quality data are lacking; no much larger clone is found one base away.

The rearranged chain carries TRBV27 and TRBJ2-6; 6 matching bases give a weak D call of TRBD2. Sequenced material: cultured CD8+ T cells from PBMCs, taken from culture after CMV antigen stimulation. This receptor was taken from a human donor in good health (CMV status not recorded). Some clones in this sample may be carry-over from other donors' samples. The DNA sequence reads TGTGCCAGCAGTCCCGGAGGGGCCACTGGGGCCAACGTCCTGACTTTC. It encodes CASSPGGATGANVLTF. The full variable domain, completed from the reference TRBV27 and TRBJ2-6 proteins outside the CDR3, reads EAQVTQNPRYLITVTGKKLTVTCSQNMNHEYMSWYRQDPGLGLRQIYYSMNVEVTDKGDVPEGYKVSRKEKRNFPLILESPSPNQTSLYFCASSPGGATGANVLTFGAGSRLTVL.